This T cell receptor beta chain was retrieved from a study of T cell responses to AZD1222 COVID-19 vaccine. The V gene's germline CDR1 is LNHDA and CDR2 SQIVND (reference sequence). The CDR3 is 15 residues long. Trimming left V 3 bases short and J 0 bases short, with 11 bases between. TCRdb's table, derived via immunoSEQ multiplex PCR, lists solely in-frame clones and lacks some. The sample contains some 40,000 clones, around 80% of which appear only once. Overall study findings and caveats: Most donors were white British, females outnumbered males, and clonal diversity was possibly underestimated. Variant regions that are unmutated are reportedly the target of nearly half of spike-specific TCRs.

Concerning this clone itself: Its antigen is undetermined.

This TCR derives from an adult in good health. The sample was peripheral blood, taken on day 0 of AZD1222 vaccination. This sequence joins TRBV19 and TRBJ1-1; no reliable D call. Here the CDR3 reads CASSMGGQLNTEAFF. The CDR3 coding sequence is TGTGCCAGTAGTATGGGAGGGCAGCTGAACACTGAAGCTTTCTTT.